This TCR beta chain comes out of a study of cytomegalovirus exposure and HLA in healthy donors. In the study overall: Counted in an early data release were approximately 85 million unique TCRs from HLA-typed donors. Study conclusions and caveats: A few chains linked to CMV were shown in vitro to be specific for CMV antigens.

Each donor's status was that of a healthy bone marrow donor. The CDR3 runs 16 residues. The germline V and J ends were trimmed by 1 base and 0 bases, with 11 bases remaining between them. Germline assignment: CDR1 LNHDA and CDR2 SQIVND (reference sequence). This clone was seen only a few times. Its antigen is currently unknown. It was with 60 Vbeta and 13 Jbeta primers that the PCR ran. Sequencing used immunoSEQ multiplex PCR; TCRdb keeps in-frame clones, though not all of them. The sample shows over 150,000 clones, 75% to 90% of them seen only once. This TCR was sampled from a boy between 10 and 17 years old in good health and CMV-seronegative. Sequencing was done on a sample of PBMCs. The V call is TRBV19, the J call TRBJ2-3; D may be TRBD2 (6 bases). The CDR3 DNA follows: TGTGCCAGTAGTATAGTAGCGGATTCTAGCACAGATACGCAGTATTTT. Translation gives CASSIVADSSTDTQYF.